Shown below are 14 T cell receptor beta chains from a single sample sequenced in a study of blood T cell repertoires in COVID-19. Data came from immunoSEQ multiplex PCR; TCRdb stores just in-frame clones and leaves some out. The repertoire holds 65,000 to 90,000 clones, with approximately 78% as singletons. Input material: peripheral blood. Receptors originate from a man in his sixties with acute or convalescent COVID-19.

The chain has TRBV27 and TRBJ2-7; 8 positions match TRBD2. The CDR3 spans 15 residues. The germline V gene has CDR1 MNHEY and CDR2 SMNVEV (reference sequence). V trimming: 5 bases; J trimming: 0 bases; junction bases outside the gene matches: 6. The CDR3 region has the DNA TGTGCCAGCAGTCCAAAGGCGGGGGGCTCCTACGAGCAGTACTTC. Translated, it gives CASSPKAGGSYEQYF.

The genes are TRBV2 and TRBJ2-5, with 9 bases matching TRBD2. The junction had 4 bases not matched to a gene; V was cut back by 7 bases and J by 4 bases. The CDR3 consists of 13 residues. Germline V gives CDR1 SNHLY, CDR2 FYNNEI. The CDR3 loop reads CASIRAGGETQYF. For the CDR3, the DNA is TGTGCCAGCATAAGAGCGGGGGGAGAGACCCAGTACTTC.

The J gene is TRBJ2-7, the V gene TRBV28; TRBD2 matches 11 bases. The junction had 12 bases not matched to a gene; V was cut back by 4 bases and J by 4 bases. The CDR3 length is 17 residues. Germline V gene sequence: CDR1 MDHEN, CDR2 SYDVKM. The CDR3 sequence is CASSSFFTSGSLYEQYF. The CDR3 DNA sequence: TGTGCCAGCAGTTCCTTCTTCACTAGCGGGAGTTTGTACGAGCAGTACTTC.

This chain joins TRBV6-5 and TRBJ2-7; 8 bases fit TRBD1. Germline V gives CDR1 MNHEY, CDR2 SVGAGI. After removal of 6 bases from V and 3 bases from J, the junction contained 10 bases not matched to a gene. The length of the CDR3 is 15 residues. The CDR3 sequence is CASSEAGTGLYEQYF. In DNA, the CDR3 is TGTGCCAGCAGCGAGGCCGGGACAGGTCTCTACGAGCAGTACTTC.

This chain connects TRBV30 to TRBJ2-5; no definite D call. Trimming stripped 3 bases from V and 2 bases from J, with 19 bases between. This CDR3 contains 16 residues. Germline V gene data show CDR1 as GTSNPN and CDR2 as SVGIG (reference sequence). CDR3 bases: TGTGCCTGGAGCACCGCTAGTACCGACCCACAAGAGACCCAGTACTTC. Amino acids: CAWSTASTDPQETQYF.

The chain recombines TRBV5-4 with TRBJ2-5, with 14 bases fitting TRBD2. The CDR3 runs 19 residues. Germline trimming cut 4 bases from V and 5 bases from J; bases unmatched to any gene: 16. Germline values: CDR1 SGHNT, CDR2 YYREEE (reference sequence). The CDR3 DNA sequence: TGTGCCAGCAGCCCCGGGCGGACTAGCGGGGGGTCACAGGGGGAGACCCAGTACTTC. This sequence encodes CASSPGRTSGGSQGETQYF.

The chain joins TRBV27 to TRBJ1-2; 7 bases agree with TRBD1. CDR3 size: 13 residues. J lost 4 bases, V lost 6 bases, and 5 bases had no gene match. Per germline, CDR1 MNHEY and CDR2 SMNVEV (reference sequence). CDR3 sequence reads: CASSRQGSYGYTF. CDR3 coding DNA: TGTGCCAGCAGCCGACAGGGCTCCTATGGCTACACCTTC.

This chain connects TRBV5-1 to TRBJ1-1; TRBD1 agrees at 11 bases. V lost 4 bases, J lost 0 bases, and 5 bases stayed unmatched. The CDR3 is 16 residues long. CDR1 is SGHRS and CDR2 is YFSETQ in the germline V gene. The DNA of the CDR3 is TGCGCCAGCAGCACCGGACAGGGGGCTGTGAACACTGAAGCTTTCTTT. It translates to CASSTGQGAVNTEAFF.

DNA of the CDR3: TGTGCCAGCAGTCGGGACAGTTACAATGAGCAGTTCTTC. This codes for CASSRDSYNEQFF. The chain uses TRBV12-3 or TRBV12-4 and TRBJ2-1; TRBD1 matches 7 bases. The CDR3 extends over 13 amino acids. The V and J ends lost 5 bases and 4 bases, in that order; junction bases with no gene match: 2.

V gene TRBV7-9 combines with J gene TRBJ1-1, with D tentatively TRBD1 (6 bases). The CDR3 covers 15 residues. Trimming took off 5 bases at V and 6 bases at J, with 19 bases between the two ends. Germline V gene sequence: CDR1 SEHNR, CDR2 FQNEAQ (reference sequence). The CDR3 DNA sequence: TGTGCCAGCAGCCGCGCCGGACAGCTTTTCGCTGAAGCTTTCTTT. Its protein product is CASSRAGQLFAEAFF.

CDR3 nucleotide sequence: TGTGCCAGCTCCGGTCGGGGGGCCGGGGAGCTGTTTTTT. It encodes CASSGRGAGELFF. The genes are TRBV18 and TRBJ2-2, with TRBD2 matching 7 bases. The germline CDR1 and CDR2 sequences are KGHSH and LQKENI. V shed 6 bases and J 6 bases; nucleotides not matched to a gene: 4. The CDR3 has 13 amino acids.

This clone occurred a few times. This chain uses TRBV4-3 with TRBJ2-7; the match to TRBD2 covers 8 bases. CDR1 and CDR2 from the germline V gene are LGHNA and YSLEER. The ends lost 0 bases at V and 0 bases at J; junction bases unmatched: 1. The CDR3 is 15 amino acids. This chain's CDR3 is CASSQERGGSYEQYF. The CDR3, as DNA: TGCGCCAGCAGCCAAGAACGGGGGGGCTCCTACGAGCAGTACTTC.

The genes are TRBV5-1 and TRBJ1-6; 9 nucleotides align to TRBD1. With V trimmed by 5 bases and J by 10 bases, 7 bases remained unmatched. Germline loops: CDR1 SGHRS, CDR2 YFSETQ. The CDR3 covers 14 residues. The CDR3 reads CASRGQGEESPLHF. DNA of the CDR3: TGCGCCAGCAGGGGACAGGGAGAGGAATCACCCCTCCACTTT.

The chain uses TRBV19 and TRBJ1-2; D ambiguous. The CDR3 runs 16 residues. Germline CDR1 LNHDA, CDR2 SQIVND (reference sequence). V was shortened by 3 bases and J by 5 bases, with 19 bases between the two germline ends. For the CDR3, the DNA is TGTGCCAGTAGTATCCAGGCACCCCAAGACGGTTATGGCTACACCTTC. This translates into CASSIQAPQDGYGYTF.